The clone carrying this TCR beta chain was recorded only once. The CDR3 runs 11 residues. V lost 4 bases to trimming and J lost 4 bases, with 5 bases between them. Germline assignment: CDR1 SGHTA and CDR2 FQGNSA. Sequencing used immunoSEQ multiplex PCR; TCRdb keeps in-frame clones, though not all of them. The sample includes 55,000 to 70,000 clones, approximately 83% of them seen just once. The record originates from a study of technical replicates of blood from a handful of donors. The sequenced sample was PBMCs. This sequence was found in a human donor in good health. Some clones in this sample may be carry-over from other donors' samples. V usage is TRBV7-2 and J usage is TRBJ2-7; D gene ambiguous. The CDR3 reads CASSSMYEQYF. The DNA for the CDR3 is TGTGCCAGCAGCTCAATGTACGAGCAGTACTTC.